This paragraph reports one T cell receptor beta chain. This clonotype occurred a few times. Its target antigen remains unknown. Nothing much larger sits one base from this clone, and base qualities are not available. This specimen comes from a study of response to subunit inactivated influenza vaccine (dated by TCRdb to 2016 to 2018). As for the study more broadly: Deep quantitative profiling of the T cell receptor repertoire was used in the study to follow responses to a trivalent subunit inactivated influenza vaccine. Results and caveats for the whole study, not just this receptor: According to the authors, only a limited number of new T cells may be recruited by each seasonal influenza vaccination.

The library was generated by RT-PCR. This sample was sequenced with an Illumina HiSeq 2500. Through fastp at Q25 and MiXCR, TCRdb rebuilt clones from the public reads, retaining in-frame beta chains. Every entry covers one CDR3 protein and lists the most common genes and DNA from its rows. The sample records 280,000 or so distinct CDR3 sequences, just over 20% of which are singletons. About 9.4% of the sample lies in the top ten. The source material was PBMCs from blood, sampled about 20 months after vaccination. The receptor's source is a man aged 50 to 69 who received an inactivated influenza vaccine. Donor details come from another sample of the same person, matched by shared clones.

The CDR3: CSARDSETQYF. The DNA is TGCAGTGCTAGAGATAGTGAGACCCAGTACTTC. The chain is assembled from TRBV20-1 and TRBJ2-5, with the D gene call left open. As encoded in the germline V gene (reference sequence), CDR1 is DFQATT while CDR2 is SNEGSKA. V drops 0 bases and J drops 5 bases, leaving 4 bases in between. There are 11 amino acids in the CDR3, from cysteine to phenylalanine inclusive. Only the CDR3 part of the read is kept: 33 bases, read in frame from the first base.